The clone carrying this T cell receptor (beta chain) was counted only a few times. Its antigen remains unidentified. Synthetic templates analogous to TCR were spiked into all PCRs individually. Measured with immunoSEQ multiplex PCR; TCRdb has only the in-frame clones, and not every one. Of tens of thousands of clones listed, 70% to 90% are singletons. The CDR3 runs 16 residues. The V segment lost 7 bases and the J segment 7 bases; nucleotides outside the gene matches: 15. CDR1 and CDR2 from the germline V gene are LNHDA and SQIVND (reference sequence). This entry belongs to a study of PD-L1 blockade in urothelial cancer. Study context: At 3 weeks after treatment start (second dose) and again at 6 weeks, blood was analyzed. Overall study findings and caveats: When pretreatment blood TCR clonality was below the median, it predicted better survival.

Noted time point: pretreatment peripheral blood. Pretreatment and on-treatment blood mononuclear cell samples were taken, totaling between 1 and 8 time points per patient. This TCR came from a man aged 35 to 55 with urothelial cancer. This sample comprised PBMCs, obtained around atezolizumab (anti-PD-L1) treatment. The V gene is TRBV19, the J gene TRBJ1-5, with TRBD1 identical over 8 bases. CDR3 amino acids: CASNRAGQAGNQPQHF. DNA of the CDR3: TGTGCCAGTAATAGGGCGGGACAGGCAGGTAACCAGCCCCAGCATTTT. The complete variable domain, with remaining parts taken from reference TRBV19 and TRBJ1-5, reads DGGITQSPKYLFRKEGQNVTLSCEQNLNHDAMYWYRQDPGQGLRLIYYSQIVNDFQKGDIAEGYSVSREKKESFPLTVTSAQKNPTAFYLCASNRAGQAGNQPQHFGDGTRLSIL.